Shown below are 25 T cell receptor beta chains from a single sample sequenced in a study of glioma-infiltrating T cells. Using RNA template, CDR3s of TCR alpha and beta were amplified with iRepertoire arm-PCR. TCRdb recomputed calls from the multiplex PCR reads with MiXCR, one row per CDR3 protein. The sample gives about 110,000 distinct CDR3 sequences, less than 30% of which show up once; around 30% is in the top ten. The sample taken for sequencing was glioma tissue, nonneoplastic brain tissue, or PBMCs (not recorded which). Receptors originate from a human donor with low-grade glioma or glioblastoma, undergoing nonglioma brain surgery, or in good health (not recorded which).

This clonotype was seen more than once but under ten times. The chain recombines TRBV18 with TRBJ2-7; D call uncertain. Germline values: CDR1 KGHSH, CDR2 LQKENI. With 2 bases removed from V and 3 bases from J, the gap between germline ends came to 11 bases. The CDR3 has 14 amino acids. The CDR3 reads CASSPTSRGYEQYF. DNA of the CDR3: TGTGCCAGCTCACCAACGAGTAGAGGCTACGAGCAGTACTTC.

This chain links TRBV7-2 with TRBJ1-5; D is uncertain. V shed 1 base and J shed 14 bases, with 12 bases lying between them. The germline CDR1 and CDR2 sequences are SGHTA and FQGNSA. CDR3 length: 12 residues. This CDR3 is CASSLDQRAEHF. The CDR3 DNA reads as TGTGCCAGCAGCTTAGATCAGAGAGCCGAGCATTTT.

This clonotype was detected ten times or more. J is TRBJ1-1 and V is TRBV11-1; unclear D gene. The CDR3 spans 18 residues. Germline assignment: CDR1 SGHAT and CDR2 FQDESV (reference sequence). The germline V and J ends were trimmed by 2 bases and 0 bases, with 19 bases remaining between them. CDR3 DNA: TGTGCCAGCAGCTTAAGGAGGGCAAACGAGGGCATGAACACTGAAGCTTTCTTT. Translation: CASSLRRANEGMNTEAFF.

The table lists this clonotype with a count of one. A much larger clone is a single base away; this may be a read error. The rearrangement joins TRBV29-1 to TRBJ2-4; 8 bases match TRBD1. CDR3 length: 12 residues. Germline CDR1 SQVTM, CDR2 ANQGSEA. The CDR3 DNA reads as TGCAGCGGTTCAGGGGGCAAAAACGTTCAGTACTTC. Translated, it gives CSGSGGKNVQYF.

The gene calls are TRBV5-1 and TRBJ1-2; 9 bases agree with TRBD1. With V trimmed by 0 bases and J by 8 bases, 2 bases remained unmatched. The length of the CDR3 is 13 residues. CDR1 is SGHRS, CDR2 YFSETQ, per germline. The CDR3 DNA reads as TGCGCCAGCAGCTTGGGACAGGGGGACGGCTACACCTTC. It codes for CASSLGQGDGYTF.

At least ten counts were recorded for this clonotype. This sequence joins TRBV27 and TRBJ1-3; D is undetermined. This CDR3 has 15 residues. Per germline, CDR1 MNHEY and CDR2 SMNVEV (reference sequence). The V end lost 0 bases, the J end lost 0 bases, and 6 bases lay between the germline ends. This CDR3 is CASSLSVGSGNTIYF. In nucleotides, the CDR3 is TGTGCCAGCAGTTTATCTGTGGGCTCTGGAAACACCATATATTTT.

This clonotype was recorded many times. The chain joins TRBV20-1 to TRBJ2-3, with TRBD2 matching 12 bases. The CDR3 consists of 14 residues. With V trimmed by 6 bases and J by 4 bases, 5 bases remained unmatched. Germline V gene data show CDR1 as DFQATT and CDR2 as SNEGSKA (reference sequence). The CDR3 sequence is CSAVLAGGPDTQYF. Here the CDR3 DNA reads TGCAGTGCCGTTCTAGCGGGAGGGCCAGATACGCAGTATTTT.

There are many counts of this clonotype. CDR3 in DNA: TGTGCCAGCAGCCAATACCTGGGCAGCCTGAACACTGAAGCTTTCTTT. This gives the protein CASSQYLGSLNTEAFF. J is TRBJ1-1 and V is TRBV14; D is unclear. V gave up 2 bases and J gave up 0 bases, with 13 bases separating them. Germline CDR1 is SGHDN and CDR2 is FVKESK. The CDR3 is 16 amino acids. Full variable domain (rest looked up from reference TRBV14 and TRBJ1-1): EAGVTQFPSHSVIEKGQTVTLRCDPISGHDNLYWYRRVMGKEIKFLLHFVKESKQDESGMPNNRFLAERTGGTYSTLKVQPAELEDSGVYFCASSQYLGSLNTEAFFGQGTRLTVV.

This clonotype was observed many times. The CDR3 bases are TGCGCCAGCAGCTTGGGCAGCGGGCCGTTAAATGAGCAGTTCTTC. Translation: CASSLGSGPLNEQFF. The chain combines TRBV5-1 with TRBJ2-1, with TRBD2 as a possible D gene (6 bases). The V end lost 0 bases, the J end lost 7 bases, and 14 bases lay between the germline ends. The CDR3 contains 15 residues. CDR1 is SGHRS and CDR2 is YFSETQ in the germline V gene.

Details on this clonotype: This may stem from a read error, because a much larger clone lies one nucleotide away. CDR3 in amino acids: CASSLFPAMENSEQFF. CDR3 sequence (DNA): TGCGCCAGCAGCTTGTTCCCAGCGATGGAAAACAGTGAGCAGTTCTTC. The rearrangement joins TRBV5-1 to TRBJ2-1, with unresolved D. The V end lost 1 base, the J end lost 9 bases, and 20 bases lay between the germline ends. The CDR3 sequence is 16 residues long. The germline gives CDR1 SGHRS, CDR2 YFSETQ.

The rearrangement links TRBV13 to TRBJ2-4; 9 bases fit TRBD1. The CDR3 extends over 16 amino acids. Germline CDR1 is PRHDT and CDR2 is FYEKMQ (reference sequence). V was clipped by 4 bases and J by 1 base; unmatched bases: 5. The CDR3 loop reads CASSWGQGGAKNIQYF. CDR3 coding DNA: TGTGCCAGCAGCTGGGGACAGGGAGGGGCCAAAAACATTCAGTACTTC. Filled out from reference TRBV13 and TRBJ2-4, the complete variable domain reads AAGVIQSPRHLIKEKRETATLKCYPIPRHDTVYWYQQGPGQDPQFLISFYEKMQSDKGSIPDRFSAQQFSDYHSELNMSSLELGDSALYFCASSWGQGGAKNIQYFGAGTRLSVL.

This clonotype was seen more than once but under ten times. This chain uses TRBV19 with TRBJ1-1; weak D call: TRBD1 (5 bases). Trimming took 3 bases from V and 11 from J, leaving 22 bases between them. Germline CDR1 and CDR2: LNHDA and SQIVND (reference sequence). The CDR3 length is 15 residues. CDR3 coding DNA: TGTGCCAGTAGTATCTATGGACACAGACGGTCGGAGGCTTTCTTT. Encoded protein: CASSIYGHRRSEAFF.

This clonotype has at least ten counts. This chain connects TRBV6-5 to TRBJ2-2, with TRBD1 matching over 11 bases. This CDR3 has 18 amino acids. From germline, CDR1 is MNHEY and CDR2 SVGAGI. V lost 0 bases, J lost 6 bases, and 9 bases stayed unmatched. This chain's CDR3 is CASSYSTWTGGTSGELFF. For the CDR3, the DNA is TGTGCCAGCAGTTACTCGACCTGGACAGGGGGCACGTCCGGGGAGCTGTTTTTT.

On this clonotype: In this CDR3 the conserved last residue, phenylalanine or tryptophan, is missing, so a read error is likely. The V gene is TRBV6-1, the J gene TRBJ2-7; D not certain. The CDR3 totals 13 residues. Trimming took 0 bases from V and 8 from J, leaving 11 bases between them. From germline, CDR1 is MNHNS and CDR2 SASEGT. The CDR3 reads CASSEAPYSQQYL. As DNA, the CDR3 is TGTGCCAGCAGTGAAGCCCCCTACAGTCAGCAGTACTTA.

This clonotype was picked up many times. At one of its ends the junction is not consistent with the germline gene, which may arise from a read error. The chain links TRBV2 to TRBJ2-6; D is undetermined. The germline V gene has CDR1 SNHLY and CDR2 FYNNEI. CDR3 length: 13 amino acids. CDR3 bases: TGTGGCAGCCCGAACTCCGGGGCCAACGTCCTGACTTTC. This translates into CGSPNSGANVLTF.

To note about this clonotype: One base away lies a much larger clone, so this may be a sequencing read error. The chain is built from TRBV27 and TRBJ1-1; D perhaps matches TRBD1 (5 bases). The CDR3 spans 14 residues. Per germline, CDR1 MNHEY and CDR2 SMNVEV (reference sequence). Trimming took 3 bases from V and 2 from J, leaving 10 bases between them. CDR3 protein: CASSFTGGNTEAFF. CDR3 nucleotides: TGTGCCAGCAGTTTTACCGGGGGAAACACTGAAGCTTTCTTT.

This clonotype was counted ten times or more. This chain links TRBV12-3 or TRBV12-4 with TRBJ1-1; the D gene is possibly TRBD1 (6 bases). The CDR3 spans 16 residues. V lost 2 bases and J lost 0, with 13 bases in between. CDR3 sequence reads: CASSLPGVNMNTEAFF. CDR3 bases: TGTGCCAGCAGTTTACCAGGGGTTAACATGAACACTGAAGCTTTCTTT.

This clonotype was picked up many times. The chain combines TRBV7-9 with TRBJ1-5; D gene uncertain. CDR3 length: 13 residues. Trimming removed 5 bases from V and 5 bases from J, with 10 bases in between. From germline, CDR1 is SEHNR and CDR2 FQNEAQ (reference sequence). As DNA, the CDR3 is TGTGCCAGCAGCCCGTCGGGGTATCAGCCCCAGCATTTT. This codes for CASSPSGYQPQHF.

To note about this clonotype: At one of its ends the junction is not consistent with the germline gene, which may arise from a read error. The rearrangement joins TRBV7-9 to TRBJ1-1; D unclear. From germline, CDR1 is SEHNR and CDR2 FQNEAQ (reference sequence). The CDR3 spans 15 residues. Written as DNA, the CDR3 is TGTGCCAGCAGCCCCCCCGGGAGTGAGTACACTGAATCTTTCTTT. It encodes CASSPPGSEYTESFF.

This clonotype has a count of ten or more. J is TRBJ2-1 and V is TRBV20-1; D is possibly TRBD1 or TRBD2 (5 bases each). This CDR3 has 13 residues. The germline V gene encodes CDR1 DFQATT and CDR2 SNEGSKA (reference sequence). The V gene lost 8 bases and the J gene lost 8 bases, with 19 bases spanning the gap. The CDR3 loop is CSLERDQRHEQFF. DNA for the CDR3: TGCAGTCTAGAGAGGGACCAAAGACATGAGCAGTTCTTC.

Worth noting for this clonotype: A much more abundant neighbour one base away suggests this may be a read error. The chain carries TRBV11-2 and TRBJ2-7, with 7 bases aligning to TRBD2. CDR1 is SGHAT and CDR2 is FQNNGV in the germline V gene. The CDR3 has 15 residues. CDR3 amino acids: CASSLRPGRDYEKYF. The DNA for the CDR3 is TGTGCCAGCAGCTTAAGACCGGGCAGGGACTACGAGAAGTACTTC.

This clonotype was counted ten times or more. The chain has TRBV20-1 and TRBJ2-7; TRBD2 matches at 7 bases. Germline V gene data show CDR1 as DFQATT and CDR2 as SNEGSKA (reference sequence). The junction had 5 bases not matched to a gene; V was cut back by 6 bases and J by 3 bases. This CDR3 has 12 residues. As DNA, the CDR3 is TGCAGTGCCCGGACTAGAGGCTACGAGCAGTACTTC. Protein sequence: CSARTRGYEQYF.

The chain recombines TRBV19 with TRBJ1-5; D unresolved. The CDR3 loop spans 14 amino acids. The V gene lost 10 bases and the J gene lost 3 bases, with 16 bases spanning the gap. Germline V lookup: CDR1 LNHDA, CDR2 SQIVND (reference sequence). CDR3 amino acids: CATSAMENNQPQHF. The CDR3 bases are TGTGCCACCTCGGCCATGGAAAACAATCAGCCCCAGCATTTT.

This clonotype was seen repeatedly, ten times or more. The chain uses TRBV15 and TRBJ2-5; no clear D. Germline V gives CDR1 LNHNV, CDR2 YYDKDF (reference sequence). V was cut by 0 bases and J by 1 base, with 9 bases left in between. This CDR3 has 15 residues. In DNA, the CDR3 is TGTGCCACCAGCAGAGATCGTGGATCCCAAGAGACCCAGTACTTC. Its protein is CATSRDRGSQETQYF.

Remarks on this clonotype: The final CDR3 position lacks the conserved phenylalanine or tryptophan, pointing to a likely read error. The V gene is TRBV24-1, the J gene TRBJ2-3; D not certain. The CDR3 has 12 residues. Germline assignment: CDR1 KGHDR and CDR2 SFDVKD. In DNA, the CDR3 is TGTGCCAGCAGTCCAGGCACAGATACGCAGTATTAT. Amino acids: CASSPGTDTQYY.